The entry below describes one T cell receptor (beta chain). The data were obtained in a study of shared clonotypes between healthy human individuals. The CDR3 loop spans 14 amino acids. Germline values: CDR1 MNHEY, CDR2 SMNVEV (reference sequence). Trimming pared 6 bases from V and 3 bases from J, leaving 12 bases between. Sequenced by immunoSEQ multiplex PCR; TCRdb stores in-frame clones only, minus some. The sample has fewer than 1.6 million clones, less than 99% seen once; the top ten hold around 0.38%. V is TRBV27 and J is TRBJ2-4; D is ambiguous. This TCR came from a man younger than 40 in good health. Sequenced material: naive CD4+ T cells sorted from blood. Indicated subset: CD45RA+ positively selected. The chain's CDR3 is CASSKVGFKNIQYF. The CDR3, as DNA: TGTGCCAGCAGCAAAGTTGGATTCAAAAACATTCAGTACTTC.